The 19 T cell receptor beta chains below come from one sample, sequenced in a study of T cell responses to AZD1222 COVID-19 vaccine. Sequencing used immunoSEQ multiplex PCR; TCRdb keeps in-frame clones, though not all of them. The sample has fewer than 35,000 clones; 90% to 95% are singletons. The sample here was peripheral blood, taken on day 0 of AZD1222 vaccination. These receptors came from an adult in good health.

The V gene is TRBV7-9, the J gene TRBJ1-2; perhaps TRBD1 as D (6 bases). From germline, CDR1 is SEHNR and CDR2 FQNEAQ (reference sequence). Trimming removed 5 bases at V and 2 bases at J, with 9 bases between. The CDR3 is made up of 13 amino acids. CDR3 in DNA: TGTGCCAGCAGCCTCGGACAGAACTATGGCTACACCTTC. Encoded protein: CASSLGQNYGYTF.

The rearrangement links TRBV19 to TRBJ1-2; no reliable D call. Germline loops: CDR1 LNHDA, CDR2 SQIVND (reference sequence). The CDR3 contains 13 residues. Trimming removed 5 bases at V and 5 bases at J, with 12 bases between. The CDR3 bases are TGTGCCAGTAGTCCCCTACTGGGGTATGGCTACACCTTC. It codes for CASSPLLGYGYTF.

V gene TRBV5-1 combines with J gene TRBJ1-5, with TRBD1 matching over 9 bases. The CDR3 runs 15 residues. CDR1 and CDR2 from the germline V gene are SGHRS and YFSETQ. After removal of 1 base from V and 7 bases from J, the junction contained 6 bases not matched to a gene. This CDR3 reads CASSLSGTGHQPQHF. CDR3 DNA sequence: TGCGCCAGCAGCTTGAGTGGGACAGGGCACCAGCCCCAGCATTTT.

The chain links TRBV5-4 to TRBJ2-7; the D gene is possibly TRBD1 (5 bases). Germline V gives CDR1 SGHNT, CDR2 YYREEE (reference sequence). Trimming removed 0 bases at V and 0 bases at J, with 10 bases between. The CDR3 has 15 amino acids. For the CDR3, the DNA is TGTGCCAGCAGCTTGGAAGGGGCCCGCTCCTACGAGCAGTACTTC. This translates into CASSLEGARSYEQYF.

The genes are TRBV19 and TRBJ2-7, with D hard to call. V was clipped by 5 bases and J by 5 bases, with 13 bases between them. The CDR3 runs to 13 residues. Germline CDR1 and CDR2: LNHDA and SQIVND (reference sequence). CDR3 amino acids: CASSPLNADEQYF. The CDR3 bases are TGTGCCAGTAGTCCTTTAAACGCGGACGAGCAGTACTTC.

The rearrangement joins TRBV5-1 to TRBJ2-2; 8 bases are shared with TRBD1. J gave up 2 bases and V 6 bases, and 3 bases lay outside the gene matches. The CDR3 totals 14 residues. Per the germline V gene, CDR1 is SGHRS and CDR2 is YFSETQ. CDR3 region: CASTGQGNTGELFF. CDR3 DNA: TGCGCCAGCACCGGACAGGGAAACACCGGGGAGCTGTTTTTT.

The chain employs TRBV5-4 and TRBJ1-2; TRBD1 agrees at 8 bases. The V and J ends lost 4 bases and 3 bases, in that order; junction bases with no gene match: 8. The V gene's germline CDR1 is SGHNT and CDR2 YYREEE (reference sequence). The CDR3 contains 15 residues. The CDR3 here is CASSGQGAADYGYTF. CDR3 bases: TGTGCCAGCAGCGGCCAGGGGGCAGCGGACTATGGCTACACCTTC.

The chain has TRBV19 and TRBJ2-1; 7 bases fit TRBD1. CDR1 is LNHDA and CDR2 is SQIVND in the germline V gene (reference sequence). The CDR3 loop spans 15 amino acids. The V gene end was trimmed by 8 bases and the J gene end by 0 bases; junction bases not matched to a gene: 7. The CDR3 bases are TGTGCCAGTTCGGGACAGATCAGCTCCTACAATGAGCAGTTCTTC. This codes for CASSGQISSYNEQFF.

The V call is TRBV6-6, the J call TRBJ1-2; no firm D call. The CDR3 has 14 residues. V lost 6 bases to trimming and J lost 0 bases, with 11 bases between them. Looked up from germline, CDR1 is MNHNY and CDR2 is SVGAGI (reference sequence). For the CDR3, the DNA is TGTGCCAGCAGGCCCGATGGGACTAACTATGGCTACACCTTC. It encodes CASRPDGTNYGYTF.

This sequence joins TRBV30 and TRBJ2-3, with D unresolved. This CDR3 has 12 amino acids. Trimming removed 8 bases from V and 7 bases from J, with 16 bases in between. CDR1 and CDR2 from the germline V gene are GTSNPN and SVGIG (reference sequence). The CDR3 here is CAAGNGAHTQYF. The CDR3 DNA is TGTGCCGCAGGAAACGGCGCCCATACGCAGTATTTT. The full variable domain, rest sourced from reference TRBV30 and TRBJ2-3, is SQTIHQWPATLVQPVGSPLSLECTVEGTSNPNLYWYRQAAGRGLQLLFYSVGIGQISSEVPQNLSASRPQDRQFILSSKKLLLSDSGFYLCAAGNGAHTQYFGPGTRLTVL.

CDR3 coding DNA: TGTGCCAGCAGTGAATTGACGGTGAACACTGAAGCTTTCTTT. Its translation is CASSELTVNTEAFF. The rearrangement uses TRBV2 and TRBJ1-1; D unclear. The CDR3 has 14 amino acids. CDR1 SNHLY and CDR2 FYNNEI come from the germline V gene. Trimming cost V 2 bases and J 0 bases, with 7 bases left between them.

The chain links TRBV12-3 or TRBV12-4 to TRBJ1-2, with no clear D. V shed 4 bases and J shed 2 bases, with 8 bases lying between them. CDR3 length: 13 amino acids. The CDR3 here is CASSWTGNYGYTF. The DNA of the CDR3 is TGTGCCAGCAGTTGGACTGGAAACTATGGCTACACCTTC.

This chain links TRBV6-5 with TRBJ2-1, with D tentatively TRBD1 or TRBD2 (6 bases each). The CDR3 contains 13 residues. CDR1 MNHEY and CDR2 SVGAGI come from the germline V gene. Trimming took 6 bases from V and 9 from J, leaving 15 bases between them. CDR3 bases: TGTGCCAGCAGCCGCCCCGGAGGGGGTGAGCAGTTCTTC. As protein: CASSRPGGGEQFF.

The V and J genes are TRBV7-2 and TRBJ1-1; no reliable D call. The CDR3 loop spans 15 amino acids. Trimming pared 5 bases from V and 3 bases from J, leaving 16 bases between. Germline CDR1 SGHTA, CDR2 FQGNSA. As DNA, the CDR3 is TGTGCCAGCAGCCCCGGCACCCGGCGTTACACTGAAGCTTTCTTT. Protein: CASSPGTRRYTEAFF.

The J gene is TRBJ2-2, the V gene TRBV2; D remains unclear. Germline V lookup: CDR1 SNHLY, CDR2 FYNNEI. V was cut by 7 bases and J by 3 bases, with 15 bases left in between. There are 15 residues in the CDR3. The CDR3 spells CASKVQTKDTGELFF. The DNA for the CDR3 is TGTGCCAGCAAGGTCCAGACCAAAGACACCGGGGAGCTGTTTTTT. The full variable domain, in which reference TRBV2 and TRBJ2-2 provide the parts outside the CDR3, is EPEVTQTPSHQVTQMGQEVILRCVPISNHLYFYWYRQILGQKVEFLVSFYNNEISEKSEIFDDQFSVERPDGSNFTLKIRSTKLEDSAMYFCASKVQTKDTGELFFGEGSRLTVL.

The chain couples TRBV7-2 to TRBJ1-2; D is perhaps TRBD1 (5 bases). CDR3 length: 15 residues. The V gene's germline CDR1 is SGHTA and CDR2 FQGNSA. V was pared by 5 bases and J by 2 bases, with 15 bases between. The CDR3 DNA reads TGTGCCAGCAGCCCCCCACCGACAGACAACTATGGCTACACCTTC. Its translation: CASSPPPTDNYGYTF.

The gene calls are TRBV9 and TRBJ1-4; D is undetermined. Germline values: CDR1 SGDLS, CDR2 YYNGEE. Trimming took off 4 bases at V and 2 bases at J, with 12 bases between the two ends. This CDR3 is built from 15 residues. The CDR3 DNA sequence: TGTGCCAGCAGCCCCCGTGGTCAGACTAATGAAAAACTGTTTTTT. This translates into CASSPRGQTNEKLFF.

The chain is built from TRBV7-2 and TRBJ2-1; no firm D call. The CDR3 runs to 14 residues. Germline CDR1 is SGHTA and CDR2 is FQGNSA. Trimming cost V 0 bases and J 8 bases, with 11 bases left between them. The CDR3 DNA follows: TGTGCCAGCAGCTTAGCCCCCGCCTCCGATGAGCAGTTCTTC. It codes for CASSLAPASDEQFF.

This chain connects TRBV5-1 to TRBJ1-6, with TRBD1 matching 8 bases. Trimming took 4 bases from V and 9 from J; bases not matched to a gene: 9. The germline V gene encodes CDR1 SGHRS and CDR2 YFSETQ. This CDR3 spans 15 amino acids. CDR3 DNA: TGCGCCAGCAGCGATAAGACAGGGGCCGGTTCACCCCTCCACTTT. Translated, it gives CASSDKTGAGSPLHF. Full variable domain (rest looked up from reference TRBV5-1 and TRBJ1-6): KAGVTQTPRYLIKTRGQQVTLSCSPISGHRSVSWYQQTPGQGLQFLFEYFSETQRNKGNFPGRFSGRQFSNSRSEMNVSTLELGDSALYLCASSDKTGAGSPLHFGNGTRLTVT.